The 26 T cell receptor beta chains below all came from one sample that was sequenced in a study of PD-L1 blockade in urothelial cancer (TCRdb year 2017). The label giving this sample's time point can be read as: pretreatment peripheral blood. Preparation of the library involved the immunoSEQ multiplex PCR assay. Held by TCRdb, this immuneACCESS table contains in-frame sequences only and omits some clones. Under half of the omission traces to an unresolved V gene where checked; the cause of the rest is unknown. This sample is represented by approximately 86,000 clones; approximately 86% of them were singletons. Approximately 6.7% of the sample belongs to the ten largest clones. The input for sequencing was PBMCs, taken around atezolizumab (anti-PD-L1) treatment. All receptors derive from a man in his forties with urothelial cancer.

V gene TRBV9 combines with J gene TRBJ2-2; D is possibly TRBD2 (5 bases). The CDR3 spans 16 residues. Germline CDR1 is SGDLS and CDR2 is YYNGEE. Trimming took 3 bases from V and 4 from J, leaving 16 bases between them. The CDR3 reads CASSAPAGSVTGELFF. In DNA, the CDR3 is TGTGCCAGCAGCGCCCCGGCTGGGAGTGTCACCGGGGAGCTGTTTTTT.

J is TRBJ2-3 and V is TRBV7-9, with D perhaps matching TRBD2 (5 bases). The CDR3 runs 14 residues. V was clipped by 1 base and J by 6 bases, with 11 bases between them. Germline CDR1 SEHNR, CDR2 FQNEAQ (reference sequence). In nucleotides, the CDR3 is TGTGCCAGCAGCTTAGGAGAGGGCGGGGATACGCAGTATTTT. This encodes CASSLGEGGDTQYF. Full variable domain (remainder filled in from reference TRBV7-9 and TRBJ2-3): DTGVSQNPRHKITKRGQNVTFRCDPISEHNRLYWYRQTLGQGPEFLTYFQNEAQLEKSRLLSDRFSAERPKGSFSTLEIQRTEQGDSAMYLCASSLGEGGDTQYFGPGTRLTVL.

The gene calls are TRBV28 and TRBJ1-2; the D gene is possibly TRBD1 (6 bases). The V gene's germline CDR1 is MDHEN and CDR2 SYDVKM. The V and J ends lost 11 bases and 2 bases respectively, with 12 bases between them. This CDR3 is built from 12 residues. CDR3 nucleotide sequence: TGTGCCCTCAGGGGTCCCAACTATGGCTACACCTTC. Translated: CALRGPNYGYTF.

This clone was observed once. V is TRBV5-1 and J is TRBJ2-1; 10 nucleotides align to TRBD2. Germline assignment: CDR1 SGHRS and CDR2 YFSETQ. The CDR3 covers 15 residues. With V trimmed by 7 bases and J by 7 bases, 11 bases remained unmatched. CDR3 protein: CASAPRLAGVNEQFF. The CDR3 region has the DNA TGCGCCAGCGCCCCCCGGCTAGCGGGGGTAAATGAGCAGTTCTTC.

The chain has TRBV6-1 and TRBJ1-1; D may be TRBD1 (5 bases). From germline, CDR1 is MNHNS and CDR2 SASEGT. V was clipped by 4 bases and J by 3 bases, with 9 bases between them. The CDR3 loop spans 13 amino acids. The CDR3 nucleotides are TGTGCCAGCAGTGGCAGGGTGGACACTGAAGCTTTCTTT. It encodes CASSGRVDTEAFF.

This rearrangement joins TRBV6-5 to TRBJ2-2; D unclear. Looked up from germline, CDR1 is MNHEY and CDR2 is SVGAGI. V shed 8 bases and J shed 2 bases, with 12 bases lying between them. This CDR3 is built from 14 residues. This chain's CDR3 is CASDRQANTGELFF. CDR3 DNA sequence: TGTGCCAGCGATCGTCAGGCAAACACCGGGGAGCTGTTTTTT.

J is TRBJ1-5 and V is TRBV14, with D maybe TRBD1 (6 bases). Germline V CDR1 and CDR2: SGHDN, FVKESK. Trimming took off 3 bases at V and 7 bases at J, with 16 bases between the two ends. There are 15 residues in the CDR3. CDR3 loop: CASSQGTGQGQPQHF. The CDR3 bases are TGTGCCAGCAGCCAGGGCACGGGACAAGGGCAGCCCCAGCATTTT.

The chain couples TRBV11-2 to TRBJ2-7; tentatively, D is TRBD1 (5 bases). The CDR3 spans 15 residues. With 7 bases removed from V and 4 bases from J, the gap between germline ends came to 20 bases. Germline-derived CDR1 and CDR2 are SGHAT and FQNNGV. As DNA, the CDR3 is TGTGCCAGCACTTACTTACAGGCCCGCTCGTACGAGCAGTACTTC. This translates into CASTYLQARSYEQYF.

V is TRBV28 and J is TRBJ1-1; TRBD1 agrees at 8 bases. Losses at the gene ends were 3 bases for V and 7 bases for J; bases not matched to a gene: 1. Per germline, CDR1 MDHEN and CDR2 SYDVKM. The CDR3 has 12 residues. The CDR3 nucleotides read TGTGCCAGCAGTTTGGGGACAGGTGAAGCTTTCTTT. Translating gives CASSLGTGEAFF.

This clone appeared a few times. For the CDR3, the DNA is TGCAGCGTTGTCCCGGGACAGCTTCGGCGAGGTGGCTACACCTTC. Residues: CSVVPGQLRRGGYTF. V usage is TRBV29-1 and J usage is TRBJ1-2; TRBD1 aligns across 7 bases. V lost 4 bases, J lost 7 bases, and 15 bases stayed unmatched. The CDR3 extends over 15 amino acids. Germline CDR1 and CDR2: SQVTM and ANQGSEA.

The V and J genes are TRBV11-2 and TRBJ2-7; the match to TRBD2 covers 7 bases. Per the germline V gene, CDR1 is SGHAT and CDR2 is FQNNGV. J lost 0 bases, V lost 0 bases, and 8 bases had no gene match. The CDR3 contains 17 residues. In DNA, the CDR3 is TGTGCCAGCAGCTTAGAAGGGTTAGCGGGTAGCTCCTACGAGCAGTACTTC. Protein product: CASSLEGLAGSSYEQYF. The variable domain in full, completed from reference TRBV11-2 and TRBJ2-7, reads EAGVAQSPRYKIIEKRQSVAFWCNPISGHATLYWYQQILGQGPKLLIQFQNNGVVDDSQLPKDRFSAERLKGVDSTLKIQPAKLEDSAVYLCASSLEGLAGSSYEQYFGPGTRLTVT.

V and J are TRBV7-6 and TRBJ2-2; 8 nucleotides match TRBD1. V shed 6 bases and J 6 bases; nucleotides not matched to a gene: 6. Germline V CDR1 and CDR2: SGHVS, FNYEAQ. The CDR3 length is 14 residues. The DNA of the CDR3 is TGTGCCAGCAGTTTCCGACAGGGGCCCGGGGAGCTGTTTTTT. Protein: CASSFRQGPGELFF.

The chain joins TRBV9 to TRBJ2-2; D uncertain. There are 14 residues in the CDR3. Trimming removed 7 bases at V and 4 bases at J, with 14 bases between. Germline loops: CDR1 SGDLS, CDR2 YYNGEE. CDR3 sequence (DNA): TGTGCCAGCTCAACCAACCAGATCACCGGGGAGCTGTTTTTT. The encoded protein is CASSTNQITGELFF.

This clone was picked up many times. The chain is built from TRBV5-5 and TRBJ1-2; 11 nucleotides align to TRBD1. The V segment lost 0 bases and the J segment 7 bases; nucleotides outside the gene matches: 8. Germline-derived CDR1 and CDR2 are SGHKS and YYEKEE (reference sequence). This CDR3 has 16 residues. This chain's CDR3 is CASSLAGQGALVGYTF. In nucleotides, the CDR3 is TGTGCCAGCAGCTTGGCAGGACAGGGGGCGCTGGTTGGCTACACCTTC.

This clone was seen more than once but under ten times. The chain combines TRBV30 with TRBJ2-7; 9 nucleotides align to TRBD1. This CDR3 is built from 14 residues. Germline V gene sequence: CDR1 GTSNPN, CDR2 SVGIG (reference sequence). V was pared by 0 bases and J by 7 bases, with 7 bases of the junction left unmatched. The CDR3 nucleotides are TGTGCCTGGAGTGTGGAGACAGGGGGATCGGAGCAGTACTTC. Protein product: CAWSVETGGSEQYF.

This chain joins TRBV14 and TRBJ2-1; 9 bases align to TRBD2. V shed 1 base, J shed 8 bases, and the junction held 9 bases outside the gene matches. Germline V gene lookup returns CDR1 SGHDN and CDR2 FVKESK. The CDR3 consists of 16 residues. The CDR3 sequence: CASSQGGSGRQDEQFF. The CDR3 nucleotides read TGTGCCAGCAGCCAAGGAGGTAGCGGGAGACAAGATGAGCAGTTCTTC. Drawing the rest from reference TRBV14 and TRBJ2-1, the complete variable domain is EAGVTQFPSHSVIEKGQTVTLRCDPISGHDNLYWYRRVMGKEIKFLLHFVKESKQDESGMPNNRFLAERTGGTYSTLKVQPAELEDSGVYFCASSQGGSGRQDEQFFGPGTRLTVL.

In its sample, this clone was seen once. This sequence joins TRBV7-2 and TRBJ2-2; weak D call: TRBD1 (6 bases). CDR1 is SGHTA, CDR2 FQGNSA, per germline. Trimming cost V 3 bases and J 4 bases, with 12 bases left between them. The CDR3 is made up of 15 amino acids. DNA of the CDR3: TGTGCCAGCAGCTTGAAAAGACAGGCCACCGGGGAGCTGTTTTTT. Protein product: CASSLKRQATGELFF.

V and J are TRBV30 and TRBJ2-7; no definite D call. CDR3 length equals 11 residues. CDR1 is GTSNPN, CDR2 SVGIG, per germline (reference sequence). V lost 3 bases, J lost 1 base, and 4 bases lay in between. CDR3 coding DNA: TGTGCCTGGAGCGGGTCCTACGAGCAGTACTTC. This gives the protein CAWSGSYEQYF.

The chain is built from TRBV9 and TRBJ1-5; tentatively, D is TRBD1 (5 bases). CDR3 size: 13 residues. Germline loops: CDR1 SGDLS, CDR2 YYNGEE. The V end lost 4 bases, the J end lost 4 bases, and 9 bases lay between the germline ends. The CDR3 DNA follows: TGTGCCAGCAGCCTCAGGGATAATCAGCCCCAGCATTTT. Its protein is CASSLRDNQPQHF.

The gene calls are TRBV4-3 and TRBJ1-5; tentative D call: TRBD1 (5 bases). The V end was cut by 4 bases, the J end by 2 bases, with 18 bases between. Per germline, CDR1 LGHNA and CDR2 YSLEER. The CDR3 is 17 amino acids. The chain's CDR3 is CASSPAWGERGNQPQHF. The CDR3 DNA is TGCGCCAGCAGCCCGGCGTGGGGGGAGAGGGGCAATCAGCCCCAGCATTTT.

This clone has only one observation. CDR3: CASNPSGTGGGKLFF. Written as DNA, the CDR3 is TGTGCCAGCAACCCCTCCGGGACAGGGGGCGGAAAACTGTTTTTT. The chain recombines TRBV11-2 with TRBJ1-4; TRBD1 aligns across 12 bases. Germline trimming cut 7 bases from V and 10 bases from J; bases unmatched to any gene: 10. The CDR3 spans 15 residues. CDR1 and CDR2 from the germline V gene are SGHAT and FQNNGV.

This clone was picked up one time. The chain uses TRBV9 and TRBJ2-3; weak D call: TRBD2 (6 bases). Germline values: CDR1 SGDLS, CDR2 YYNGEE. This CDR3 is 16 amino acids long. Trimming shortened V by 0 bases and J by 2 bases, and 13 bases separated the two germline ends. This chain's CDR3 is CASSVGVGGNTDTQYF. CDR3 in DNA: TGTGCCAGCAGCGTAGGGGTCGGGGGTAACACAGATACGCAGTATTTT.

The DNA for the CDR3 is TGTGCCAGCAGCTTAGGTTATAGCGCCAGCTCCTACAATGAGCAGTTCTTC. Translating gives CASSLGYSASSYNEQFF. The chain joins TRBV7-6 to TRBJ2-1; D perhaps matches TRBD2 (5 bases). CDR1 is SGHVS and CDR2 is FNYEAQ in the germline V gene. The CDR3 is 17 amino acids. V dropped 1 base and J dropped 0 bases, with 13 bases sitting between them.

This chain joins TRBV18 and TRBJ2-5; D is undetermined. Germline V gene data show CDR1 as KGHSH and CDR2 as LQKENI. CDR3 length: 13 residues. Trimming removed 2 bases at V and 5 bases at J, with 9 bases between. The chain's CDR3 is CASSPSEVETQYF. DNA of the CDR3: TGTGCCAGCTCACCATCCGAGGTGGAGACCCAGTACTTC.

V gene TRBV2 combines with J gene TRBJ1-2; possible D gene TRBD1, 6 bases. Germline V gene sequence: CDR1 SNHLY, CDR2 FYNNEI. V was trimmed by 7 bases and J by 8 bases, leaving 17 bases between them. This CDR3 contains 13 residues. For the CDR3, the DNA is TGTGCCAGCAACCTCCGGGACACATGGGGCTACACCTTC. As protein: CASNLRDTWGYTF.

This clone is termed medium-sized. The rearrangement uses TRBV10-1 and TRBJ1-2; 9 bases fit TRBD1. With V trimmed by 11 bases and J by 5 bases, 12 bases remained unmatched. The CDR3 has 14 residues. Looked up from germline, CDR1 is WNHNN and CDR2 is SYGVQD (reference sequence). The chain's CDR3 is CALRGTGPSYGYTF. The CDR3, as DNA: TGCGCCCTAAGAGGGACAGGGCCTAGTTATGGCTACACCTTC.